At least ten counts were recorded for the clone carrying this T cell receptor beta chain. Antigen specificity is unknown. This CDR3 has 13 residues. Germline CDR1 is MRHNA and CDR2 is SNTAGT. Trimming took 7 bases from V and 3 from J, leaving 9 bases between them. This specimen belongs to a study of identical twins. Study-wide results and caveats: There was more out-of-frame TCR alpha sharing in monozygotic twins than models estimated. Weaker excess twin sharing was observed in beta out-of-frame sequences.

Template switching created a universal primer site, and the cDNA included unique molecular identifiers. TCRdb passed the 5' RACE reads through MiXCR, listing each CDR3 protein once. The table records hundreds of thousands of distinct CDR3 sequences, 6% to 6.5% of them present only once. Sequencing input: naive T cells sorted from blood. This clonotype originated in a man aged 18 to 30 in good health. The rearrangement uses TRBV6-4 and TRBJ2-2; perhaps TRBD1 as D (5 bases). CDR3 bases: TGTGCCAGCACAGACAGTTACACCGGGGAGCTGTTTTTT. Translating it yields CASTDSYTGELFF.